This TCR beta chain appears in the sequencing data of a study of T-cell reconstitution after alpha-beta-depleted transplantation in children. V dropped 7 bases and J dropped 5; count of bases not matched to a gene: 15. CDR1 SQVTM and CDR2 ANQGSEA come from the germline V gene. The CDR3 contains 15 residues. The authors prepared the TCRbeta library with unique molecular identifiers. TCRdb recomputed calls from the PCR reads with MiXCR, one row per CDR3 protein. The sample includes 500,000 or so distinct CDR3 sequences, 30% to 35% of them seen just once. In this sample, this clonotype turned up a few times.

The sample here was PBMCs from the stem cell graft donor, taken from the stem cell graft. The V and J genes are TRBV29-1 and TRBJ2-5, with 8 bases matching TRBD2. The receptor was isolated from a human donor who donated a stem cell graft to a child with aplastic anemia. The CDR3 reads CSAEYGSGSKETQYF. The CDR3 coding sequence is TGCAGCGCCGAGTACGGGAGCGGGAGTAAGGAGACCCAGTACTTC.